This TCR beta chain stems from a study of T cell responses to AZD1222 COVID-19 vaccine listed by TCRdb under 2021. The study in broad terms: AZD1222 recipients whose second dose came at about 4 weeks and those whose second dose came at about 12 weeks were combined into one group, since spike-specific TCR depth and breadth did not differ between the two schedules. A total of 230 or so trial participants underwent TCR sequencing, of whom 200 to 220 received two doses of AZD1222 and 26 received two doses of the MenACWY control vaccine. Trial participants were enrolled by age into subgroups of 18-55, 56-69 and 70-plus years, and about 150, 27 and 61 TCR-sequenced participants, respectively, were included in these subgroups. What the research found in general, with its limitations: Vaccine-associated CD4 TCRs spanned the whole spike protein, with dominant responses in regions 160-218 and 743-854. Conclusions about previously exposed vaccinees are limited, since just a handful of AZD1222 recipients were seropositive for SARS-CoV-2 at baseline. Reportedly, close to half of the unique spike-specific TCRs recognized epitopes lying outside the regions that are mutated in the B.1.351 and B.1.1.7 variants. Because no samples from the day 14 peak response were available, repertoires could be characterized only after the peak T cell response. After two AZD1222 doses, both the breadth and the depth of spike-specific TCRs were significantly higher than at day 0 and than in MenACWY recipients. Participants were mostly white British and included more females than males, and it was suggested by the authors that clonal diversity may have been underestimated. In the small 56-69-year group, the increase in depth fell short of significance, most likely because of low power.

The CDR3 regions of human TCRbeta chains were subjected to immunosequencing. Turning to the authors' computational methods: TCRs in the repertoires were matched against a reference library of SARS-CoV-2-specific TCRs that had been generated with the MIRA antigen-specificity platform. Breadth was defined as the fraction of unique TCRs that were SARS-CoV-2-associated, and depth was defined as the fraction of total T cells that were SARS-CoV-2-associated. Using the MIRA data, each spike-specific TCR was assigned both to the spike region to which the TCR was reactive and to a CD4 or CD8 class. Log10-transformed breadth and depth values were compared by one-way ANOVA with Sidak's multiple comparisons tests. TCRdb stores this immuneACCESS table with in-frame sequences only. Part of the clones is absent; in the studies checked, under half of the shortfall reflects unresolved V genes, and no reason is known for the rest. V, J and clone size were drawn from that table, and D and trimming were deduced from the DNA. Within this sample are 150,000 or so clones, with roughly 86% of them counted one time only. Around 5.2% of the sample is held by the ten biggest clonotypes.

The CDR3 runs 14 residues from the cysteine to the phenylalanine. Only CDR3 DNA remains: 42 bases, in frame from the first base. According to the germline V gene, CDR1 reads MDHEN and CDR2 reads SYDVKM. The V and J ends are trimmed by 2 bases and 5 bases, leaving 9 bases between them. The sample's time point label, decoded: baseline before first vaccination. Vaccinee samples came from UK trials COV001 and COV002, including a single-blind randomized controlled phase 2/3 trial of AZD1222 (ChAdOx1 nCoV-19) in healthy adults. For TCRbeta chain sequencing, PBMC samples from trial participants were taken at day 0 and at day 28 after the second dose. For this clone: The target of this receptor is not known. The sample holds no much larger clone one base away, and base qualities are not on file.

The specimen was peripheral blood, collected on day 0 of AZD1222 vaccination. Recombination linked TRBV28 to TRBJ1-4, with the D gene call left open. The receptor was derived from an adult in good health. The CDR3 protein sequence reads: CASSLTNRNEKLFF. The sequenced DNA: TGTGCCAGCAGTTTAACGAACAGAAATGAAAAACTGTTTTTT. Where the CDR3 stops, the reference TRBV28 and TRBJ1-4 genes take over; the full variable domain is DVKVTQSSRYLVKRTGEKVFLECVQDMDHENMFWYRQDPGLGLRLIYFSYDVKMKEKGDIPEGYSVSREKKERFSLILESASTNQTSMYLCASSLTNRNEKLFFGSGTQLSVL.